This TCR beta chain was retrieved from a study of immune evolution from preneoplasia to lung adenocarcinoma (dated by TCRdb to the early 2020s). A note on the overall study: No AAH lesions showed HLA loss of heterozygosity, compared with about 6.3% of AIS, less than 18% of MIA and approximately 35% of ADC lesions. Immune contexture across lung adenocarcinoma precursors and invasive adenocarcinoma was profiled using immune gene expression, TCR sequencing and multiplex immunofluorescence. Resected precursor lesions (AAH, AIS, MIA) and invasive adenocarcinomas were each compared against paired morphologically normal lung tissue. Sample size was determined by specimen availability and not by a prior power calculation. The immune data were integrated with whole exome sequencing and methylation data obtained from the same cohort of nodules. The overall cohort was made up of around 57 patients with pulmonary nodules who had surgical resection. TCR sequencing data came from 50 to 55 patients. According to the study, roughly 100 samples were used for TCR sequencing. POLYSOLVER was used to infer class I HLA alleles from exome data, and LOHHLA was used to detect allele-specific HLA loss.

The patients had resection in Japan or China between about 2013 and 2018. Two lung cancer pathologists independently reviewed H&E slides to confirm the histologic diagnosis of every case. Premalignant or tumor cells were enriched for nucleic acid extraction by macro-dissection performed after pathologic assessment. DNA was isolated from FFPE tissue using the AllPrep DNA/RNA FFPE Kit. Results the study describes overall, beyond this receptor: Clonality was highest in normal lung, while later-stage lesions appeared to show lower clonality but higher T cell density and diversity. Because all patients came from Japan and China, whether the findings apply to Western populations was uncertain. Normal lung had the highest top T cell clone frequencies, which appeared to decline progressively from AAH through AIS, MIA and invasive adenocarcinoma. Compared with EGFR-mutant or double wild-type lesions, KRAS-mutant nodules had the highest T cell clonality. The findings rested on association rather than direct causation, and larger cohorts with long-term follow-up and longitudinal biopsies were considered necessary.

About this clone itself: The antigen it binds to is not known. Base qualities are not at hand, and no much larger clone is one base apart.

TCR beta CDR3 regions were sequenced from DNA using the immunoSEQ hsTCRbeta Kit. The original methods were these. TCR sequencing data were analysed with the ImmunoSEQ Analyzer. T cell clonality was calculated on productive rearrangements as 1 minus Pielou's evenness. T cell diversity was measured with the inverse Simpson index on productive templates. T cell density was TCR beta template counts normalized to usable DNA, estimated by amplifying and sequencing housekeeping genes. Two-sided Kruskal-Wallis tests were used to compare TCR metrics between histologic stages. TCRdb mirrors the immuneACCESS table, restricted to in-frame sequences. Some clones are absent from its copies; in checked studies, under half trace to an unresolved V gene, and the reason for the others is unknown. The V and J calls and clone size are taken from that table; D and trimming were inferred from the DNA. For this sample there are about 3,900 clones; around 90% appear just once. The ten largest clones add up to 4% to 5.5% of the sample.

The CDR3 runs 17 residues from the cysteine to the phenylalanine. Solely the CDR3 DNA is kept, with 51 bases framed from the first base. The junction shows trimming of 11 bases on V and 4 bases on J, plus 29 bases between the germline ends. CDR1 and CDR2 are drawn from the germline V gene: SGHAT, FQNNGV. The clonotype was recovered from an older donor with lung adenocarcinoma. The material sequenced was FFPE minimally invasive lung adenocarcinoma tissue. Explained via the paper, the cell subset or site label denotes: micro-invasive lung adenocarcinoma (MIA). The V and J segments used are TRBV11-2 and TRBJ1-1, with an unclear D gene assignment. The base sequence is TGTGCCTCCCACCGGTCCGTGGGATCTTTGGGTTTCACTGAAGCTTTCTTT. Translated, this is CASHRSVGSLGFTEAFF. Joined to the reference TRBV11-2 and TRBJ1-1 proteins, this CDR3 gives the full variable domain: EAGVAQSPRYKIIEKRQSVAFWCNPISGHATLYWYQQILGQGPKLLIQFQNNGVVDDSQLPKDRFSAERLKGVDSTLKIQPAKLEDSAVYLCASHRSVGSLGFTEAFFGQGTRLTVV.